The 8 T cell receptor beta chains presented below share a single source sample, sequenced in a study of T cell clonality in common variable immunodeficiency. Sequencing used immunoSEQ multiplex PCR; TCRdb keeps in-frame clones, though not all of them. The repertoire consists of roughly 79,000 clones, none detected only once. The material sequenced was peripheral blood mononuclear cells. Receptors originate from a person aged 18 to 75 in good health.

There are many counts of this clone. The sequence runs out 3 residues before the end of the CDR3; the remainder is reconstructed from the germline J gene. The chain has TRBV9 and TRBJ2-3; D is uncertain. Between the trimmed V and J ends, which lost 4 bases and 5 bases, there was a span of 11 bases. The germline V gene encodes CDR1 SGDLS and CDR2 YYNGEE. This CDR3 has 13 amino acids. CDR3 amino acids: CASSPNTVDTQYF. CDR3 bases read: TGTGCCAGCAGCCCTAATACCGTAGATACG.

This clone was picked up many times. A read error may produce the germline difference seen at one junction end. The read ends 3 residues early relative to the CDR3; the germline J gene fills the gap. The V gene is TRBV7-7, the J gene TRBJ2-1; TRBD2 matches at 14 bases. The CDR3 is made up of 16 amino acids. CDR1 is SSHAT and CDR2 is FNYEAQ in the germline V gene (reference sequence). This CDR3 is CASSPGLAGGRNEQFF. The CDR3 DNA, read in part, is TGTGCTAGCAGCCCAGGACTAGCGGGAGGTCGAAATGAG.

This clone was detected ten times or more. The CDR3 sequence: CASSADRDQPQHF. CDR3 DNA, as far as it was read: TGTGCCAGCAGTGCGGACAGGGATCAGCCC. V gene TRBV6-1 combines with J gene TRBJ1-5; 8 bases match TRBD1. The read comes to an end 3 residues before the CDR3 does, leaving the germline J gene to fill in the end. V trimming: 4 bases; J trimming: 5 bases; junction bases outside the gene matches: 1. The germline V gene has CDR1 MNHNS and CDR2 SASEGT. The CDR3 is 13 residues long.

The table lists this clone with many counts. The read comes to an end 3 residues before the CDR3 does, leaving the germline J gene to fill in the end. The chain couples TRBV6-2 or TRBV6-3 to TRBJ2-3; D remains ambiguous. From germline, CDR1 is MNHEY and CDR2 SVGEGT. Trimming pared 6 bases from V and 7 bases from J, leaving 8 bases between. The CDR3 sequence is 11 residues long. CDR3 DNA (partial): TGTGCCAGCAGCCTAGACCATACG. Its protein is CASSLDHT. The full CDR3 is CASSLDHTQYF.

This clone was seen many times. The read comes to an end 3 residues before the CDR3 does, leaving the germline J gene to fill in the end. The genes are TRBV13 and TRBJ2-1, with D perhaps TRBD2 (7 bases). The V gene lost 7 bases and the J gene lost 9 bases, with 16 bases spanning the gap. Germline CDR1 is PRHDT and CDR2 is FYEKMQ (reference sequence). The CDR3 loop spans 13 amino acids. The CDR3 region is CASTEGGRPEQFF. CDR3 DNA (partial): TGTGCCAGCACCGAGGGGGGGAGGCCTGAG.

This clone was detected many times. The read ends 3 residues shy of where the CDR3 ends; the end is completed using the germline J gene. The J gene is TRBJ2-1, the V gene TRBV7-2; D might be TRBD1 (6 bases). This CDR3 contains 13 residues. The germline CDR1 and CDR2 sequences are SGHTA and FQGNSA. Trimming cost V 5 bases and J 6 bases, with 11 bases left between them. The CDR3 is CASSPGALNEQFF. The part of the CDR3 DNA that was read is TGTGCCAGCAGCCCAGGGGCCCTCAATGAG.

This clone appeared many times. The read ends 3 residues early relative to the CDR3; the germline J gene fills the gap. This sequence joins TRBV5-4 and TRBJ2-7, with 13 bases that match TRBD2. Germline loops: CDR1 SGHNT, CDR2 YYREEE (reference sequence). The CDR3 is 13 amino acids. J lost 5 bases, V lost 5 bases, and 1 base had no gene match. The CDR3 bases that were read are TGTGCCAGCAGAGGACTAGCGGGAGACGAG. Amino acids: CASRGLAGDE. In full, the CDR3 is CASRGLAGDEQYF.

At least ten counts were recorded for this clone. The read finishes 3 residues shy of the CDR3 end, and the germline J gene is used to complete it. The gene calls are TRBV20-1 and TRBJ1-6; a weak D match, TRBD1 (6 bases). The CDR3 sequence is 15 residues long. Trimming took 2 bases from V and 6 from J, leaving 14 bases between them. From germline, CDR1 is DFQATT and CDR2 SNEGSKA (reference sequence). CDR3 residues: CSARLTGEGNSPLHF. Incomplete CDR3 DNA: TGCAGTGCTAGATTGACAGGAGAGGGTAATTCACCC.